This TCR beta chain is drawn from a study of blood T cell repertoires in COVID-19. Study details: Acute and convalescent COVID-19 samples came from the United States, Italy and Spain. Sample material is recorded as cDNA or gDNA derived from T cells, B-cell-depleted T cells, or PBMCs.

The table came from immunoSEQ multiplex PCR; TCRdb's copy has only in-frame clones and leaves some out. The sample includes approximately 210,000 clones, about nine tenths of them seen just once. The germline V gene encodes CDR1 KGHDR and CDR2 SFDVKD. V lost 2 bases to trimming and J lost 10 bases, with 11 bases between them. The CDR3 sequence is 13 residues long. The sequenced sample was peripheral blood. The V and J genes are TRBV24-1 and TRBJ2-1, with D possibly matching TRBD1 (5 bases). This clonotype was obtained from a man aged 70-80 years with acute or convalescent COVID-19. Here the CDR3 DNA reads TGTGCCACCAGTGATTCCGGACACTTAGAGCAGTTCTTC. It yields the protein CATSDSGHLEQFF.